Each of the 11 T cell receptor beta chains below was sequenced from the same sample in a study of blood T cell repertoires in COVID-19. The method was immunoSEQ multiplex PCR; TCRdb's version includes in-frame clones alone and lacks a portion of them. The data show 180,000 or so clones, more than 70% seen once. The sequenced material came from PBMCs or T cells enriched from blood (not recorded which). These receptors came from a woman aged 45-65 years in a cohort exposed to, infected with or recovered from COVID-19 (not recorded which).

V is TRBV6-5 and J is TRBJ2-2; 9 bases align to TRBD1. With 5 bases clipped from V and 8 bases from J, the junction kept 9 bases outside the gene matches. Germline CDR1 MNHEY, CDR2 SVGAGI. This CDR3 has 15 amino acids. CDR3 in amino acids: CASSSVQGAGGELFF. DNA for the CDR3: TGTGCCAGCAGTAGTGTACAGGGGGCCGGGGGGGAGCTGTTTTTT.

The J gene is TRBJ2-7, the V gene TRBV5-1; TRBD2 agrees at 16 bases. The CDR3 consists of 18 residues. Germline trimming cut 4 bases from V and 0 bases from J; bases unmatched to any gene: 7. The germline CDR1 and CDR2 sequences are SGHRS and YFSETQ. Here the CDR3 DNA reads TGCGCCAGCAGCACGGGACTAGCGGGGGGGCGCGGCTCCTACGAGCAGTACTTC. Its translation: CASSTGLAGGRGSYEQYF.

The chain joins TRBV3-1 (or the pseudogene TRBV3-2) to TRBJ1-4; D is uncertain. V was trimmed by 1 base and J by 5 bases, leaving 11 bases between them. Germline CDR1 reads LGHDT; CDR2 reads YNNKEL (reference sequence). There are 15 residues in the CDR3. Here the CDR3 DNA reads TGTGCCAGCAGCCAAGGGTGGCGGGGAAATGAAAAACTGTTTTTT. It encodes CASSQGWRGNEKLFF.

V gene TRBV2 combines with J gene TRBJ2-5; 11 bases match TRBD1. Germline CDR1 is SNHLY and CDR2 is FYNNEI. With V trimmed by 6 bases and J by 6 bases, 15 bases remained unmatched. This CDR3 region has 17 residues. CDR3 loop: CASSLEGDRGMVKTQYF. The CDR3 nucleotides read TGTGCCAGCAGCCTAGAGGGGGACAGGGGGATGGTAAAGACCCAGTACTTC.

The DNA of the CDR3 is TGTGCCAGCGAAGACTCCTTAGGGACCCAGTACTTC. This translates into CASEDSLGTQYF. This sequence joins TRBV5-4 and TRBJ2-5; D gene uncertain. Germline CDR1 SGHNT, CDR2 YYREEE (reference sequence). This CDR3 contains 12 residues. Trimming shortened V by 7 bases and J by 7 bases, and 14 bases separated the two germline ends.

This clone was seen only a few times. The chain joins TRBV28 to TRBJ2-7, with D possibly TRBD2 on 6 matching bases. Trimming shortened V by 6 bases and J by 2 bases, and 14 bases separated the two germline ends. The CDR3 sequence is 14 residues long. Germline loops: CDR1 MDHEN, CDR2 SYDVKM. In nucleotides, the CDR3 is TGTGCCAGCAGATTTAGCGGAGGGGCCTACGAGCAGTACTTC. Protein sequence: CASRFSGGAYEQYF.

The J gene is TRBJ1-4, the V gene TRBV27; no clear D. The V end lost 3 bases, the J end lost 7 bases, and 12 bases lay between the germline ends. CDR1 and CDR2 from the germline V gene are MNHEY and SMNVEV (reference sequence). The CDR3 loop spans 14 amino acids. CDR3 amino acids: CASSFGGIGEKLFF. CDR3 nucleotide sequence: TGTGCCAGCAGTTTTGGTGGTATCGGTGAAAAACTGTTTTTT.

The gene calls are TRBV10-3 and TRBJ2-3; 9 positions match TRBD1. Losses at the gene ends were 8 bases for V and 7 bases for J; bases not matched to a gene: 13. Germline V gene lookup returns CDR1 ENHRY and CDR2 SYGVKD. This CDR3 region has 15 residues. This CDR3 is CAIQPSGQGPHTQYF. DNA of the CDR3: TGTGCCATCCAGCCCTCGGGACAGGGCCCCCATACGCAGTATTTT.

This chain uses TRBV9 with TRBJ1-6, with D perhaps matching TRBD1 (6 bases). V lost 4 bases, J lost 11 bases, and 19 bases lay in between. Germline CDR1 reads SGDLS; CDR2 reads YYNGEE. The CDR3 has 15 residues. The CDR3 protein is CASSSSGTSSTPLHF. The CDR3 DNA follows: TGTGCCAGCAGCTCATCCGGGACAAGCTCAACACCCCTCCACTTT.

The gene calls are TRBV19 and TRBJ2-2; 8 positions agree with TRBD1. The CDR3 spans 15 residues. Germline V lookup: CDR1 LNHDA, CDR2 SQIVND (reference sequence). The V and J ends lost 6 bases and 3 bases, in that order; junction bases with no gene match: 6. CDR3: CASSPDRAYTGELFF. CDR3 coding DNA: TGTGCCAGTAGCCCGGACAGGGCCTACACCGGGGAGCTGTTTTTT.

The J gene is TRBJ1-2, the V gene TRBV5-4, with TRBD1 matching over 8 bases. Germline V lookup: CDR1 SGHNT, CDR2 YYREEE (reference sequence). The trim removed 0 bases at V and 4 bases at J, leaving 11 bases unmatched. The CDR3 contains 17 residues. As DNA, the CDR3 is TGTGCCAGCAGCTTGGATGGCAGGGGGCGGATCTTCTATGGCTACACCTTC. Amino acids: CASSLDGRGRIFYGYTF.